These 17 T cell receptor beta chains share one sample of origin, sequenced in a study of CD8 T cells in acute hepatitis C reinfection. This table comes from immunoSEQ multiplex PCR, and its TCRdb copy is limited to in-frame clones, with some not included. The sample carries more than 35,000 clones, around 87% recorded once. The time point is: naive CD8 control sorted from an acute-time-point sample. Sequences were obtained from naive CD8+ T cells from PBMCs. These receptor sequences come from a man in his thirties or forties with chronic hepatitis C.

This rearrangement joins TRBV10-3 to TRBJ2-1; D gene ambiguous. Germline CDR1 reads ENHRY; CDR2 reads SYGVKD. This CDR3 has 13 amino acids. Between the trimmed V and J ends, which lost 2 bases and 4 bases, there was a span of 6 bases. The CDR3 is CAISEADYNEQFF. The DNA for the CDR3 is TGTGCCATCAGTGAGGCCGATTACAATGAGCAGTTCTTC.

This chain connects TRBV11-2 to TRBJ2-5; D ambiguous. Germline loops: CDR1 SGHAT, CDR2 FQNNGV. This CDR3 has 15 amino acids. Trimming removed 0 bases at V and 3 bases at J, with 11 bases between. In DNA form, the CDR3 reads TGTGCCAGCAGCTTAGAGTACCGTCCCGAAGAGACCCAGTACTTC. This encodes CASSLEYRPEETQYF.

This sequence joins TRBV6-5 and TRBJ1-1, with TRBD1 as a possible D gene (6 bases). The V gene lost 7 bases and the J gene lost 0 bases, with 15 bases spanning the gap. Germline loops: CDR1 MNHEY, CDR2 SVGAGI. The CDR3 totals 15 residues. CDR3 sequence reads: CASIRERGMNTEAFF. CDR3 sequence (DNA): TGTGCCAGCATTAGGGAGAGGGGGATGAACACTGAAGCTTTCTTT.

The rearrangement joins TRBV7-2 to TRBJ1-2; D not resolved. This CDR3 has 15 amino acids. V lost 5 bases to trimming and J lost 2 bases, with 15 bases between them. Germline values: CDR1 SGHTA, CDR2 FQGNSA. As DNA, the CDR3 is TGTGCCAGCAGCCCATCCCTCACGGGGAACTATGGCTACACCTTC. Protein sequence: CASSPSLTGNYGYTF.

This chain joins TRBV5-5 and TRBJ2-7; 12 positions agree with TRBD2. Germline V gene data show CDR1 as SGHKS and CDR2 as YYEKEE (reference sequence). Germline trimming cut 3 bases from V and 4 bases from J; bases unmatched to any gene: 11. The CDR3 is 17 amino acids. The CDR3: CASSSGTSGFSIYEQYF. In DNA, the CDR3 is TGTGCCAGCAGCTCGGGGACTAGCGGGTTCTCAATTTACGAGCAGTACTTC. The full variable domain, its missing parts supplied by reference TRBV5-5 and TRBJ2-7, is DAGVTQSPTHLIKTRGQQVTLRCSPISGHKSVSWYQQVLGQGPQFIFQYYEKEERGRGNFPDRFSARQFPNYSSELNVNALLLGDSALYLCASSSGTSGFSIYEQYFGPGTRLTVT.

This chain uses TRBV15 with TRBJ2-1; D uncertain. The V end was cut by 0 bases, the J end by 7 bases, with 16 bases between. This CDR3 has 16 amino acids. Germline CDR1 and CDR2: LNHNV and YYDKDF (reference sequence). The CDR3 bases are TGTGCCACCAGCAGAGATAAGGGCGGAGTGCTTAATGAGCAGTTCTTC. Its translation is CATSRDKGGVLNEQFF. Variable domain in full (rest from reference TRBV15 and TRBJ2-1): DAMVIQNPRYQVTQFGKPVTLSCSQTLNHNVMYWYQQKSSQAPKLLFHYYDKDFNNEADTPDNFQSRRPNTSFCFLDIRSPGLGDTAMYLCATSRDKGGVLNEQFFGPGTRLTVL.

The CDR3, as DNA: TGTGCCAGCGGTCAGGCAGCCGGGGGCACTGAAGCTTTCTTT. It encodes CASGQAAGGTEAFF. This chain links TRBV5-5 with TRBJ1-1; perhaps TRBD1 as D (5 bases). The germline V gene has CDR1 SGHKS and CDR2 YYEKEE (reference sequence). The germline V and J ends were trimmed by 7 bases and 4 bases, with 17 bases remaining between them. There are 14 residues in the CDR3.

Concerning this clone itself: The junction does not match germline at one end; this may be a read error. This chain uses TRBV7-7 with TRBJ2-1; D is unclear. This CDR3 spans 13 amino acids. Germline V CDR1 and CDR2: SSHAT, FNYEAQ (reference sequence). CDR3 nucleotides: TGTGCTAGCAGCTTAAACTTAGCAAATGAGCAGTTCTTC. It is translated as CASSLNLANEQFF.

The chain combines TRBV27 with TRBJ2-1; 8 bases are a match to TRBD2. This CDR3 is built from 17 residues. V trimming: 5 bases; J trimming: 0 bases; junction bases outside the gene matches: 9. The germline CDR1 and CDR2 sequences are MNHEY and SMNVEV (reference sequence). CDR3 DNA sequence: TGTGCCAGCAGTACAACTAGCGGCCAGAGCTCCTACAATGAGCAGTTCTTC. Encoded protein: CASSTTSGQSSYNEQFF.

The rearrangement uses TRBV6-5 and TRBJ2-2; 7 positions match TRBD1. CDR1 and CDR2 from the germline V gene are MNHEY and SVGAGI. After removal of 6 bases from V and 7 bases from J, the junction contained 14 bases not matched to a gene. CDR3 length: 16 residues. As DNA, the CDR3 is TGTGCCAGCAGCTACGGGACAGCCATGGTAGGCGGGGAGCTGTTTTTT. Protein product: CASSYGTAMVGGELFF.

V is TRBV30 and J is TRBJ2-5; D may be TRBD1 or TRBD2 (5 bases each). Trimming shortened V by 8 bases and J by 0 bases, and 16 bases separated the two germline ends. The CDR3 extends over 14 amino acids. Germline CDR1 is GTSNPN and CDR2 is SVGIG (reference sequence). CDR3: CAAWDLKYQETQYF. CDR3 bases: TGTGCCGCCTGGGACCTCAAGTACCAAGAGACCCAGTACTTC.

The chain uses TRBV9 and TRBJ2-3; TRBD2 might be the D (5 bases). Germline V lookup: CDR1 SGDLS, CDR2 YYNGEE. The CDR3 is made up of 15 amino acids. Trimming left V 1 base short and J 1 base short, with 10 bases between. CDR3 in amino acids: CASSVSGSGTDTQYF. The CDR3 nucleotides read TGTGCCAGCAGCGTATCGGGTAGCGGCACAGATACGCAGTATTTT.

This clone came up a few times. The chain links TRBV4-1 to TRBJ2-7; D is possibly TRBD1 (6 bases). Germline V gene lookup returns CDR1 MGHRA and CDR2 YSYEKL. Trimming removed 0 bases at V and 4 bases at J, with 7 bases between. This CDR3 spans 13 amino acids. The CDR3 DNA follows: TGCGCCAGCAGCCAAGAGACAGGTTACGAGCAGTACTTC. Amino acid sequence: CASSQETGYEQYF.

V usage is TRBV6-1 and J usage is TRBJ1-1; no definite D call. Trimming removed 8 bases from V and 3 bases from J, with 7 bases in between. The CDR3 is 11 amino acids. CDR1 and CDR2 from the germline V gene are MNHNS and SASEGT. The CDR3 sequence is CASRRDTEAFF. The DNA for the CDR3 is TGTGCCAGCCGAAGGGACACTGAAGCTTTCTTT.

The chain uses TRBV4-1 and TRBJ2-1, with no clear D. The V and J ends lost 1 base and 8 bases respectively, with 12 bases between them. The length of the CDR3 is 14 residues. Germline V CDR1 and CDR2: MGHRA, YSYEKL. CDR3 protein: CASSQASGLDEQFF. The CDR3 DNA sequence: TGCGCCAGCAGCCAAGCGTCTGGGCTCGATGAGCAGTTCTTC.

CDR3 loop: CASSYTGANTEAFF. CDR3 bases: TGTGCCAGCAGTTACACAGGGGCGAACACTGAAGCTTTCTTT. The chain uses TRBV27 and TRBJ1-1; 7 bases are shared with TRBD1. The CDR3 extends over 14 amino acids. J gave up 1 base and V 4 bases, and 3 bases lay outside the gene matches. Germline CDR1 MNHEY, CDR2 SMNVEV (reference sequence).

The chain is built from TRBV5-6 and TRBJ1-5, with D uncertain. This CDR3 region has 13 residues. Trimming left V 0 bases short and J 5 bases short, with 6 bases between. Germline CDR1 reads SGHDT; CDR2 reads YYEEEE. In DNA, the CDR3 is TGTGCCAGCAGCTTGGTAGGTGATCAGCCCCAGCATTTT. Protein: CASSLVGDQPQHF.